This T cell receptor beta chain came from a study of pediatric ulcerative colitis. Assay used: immunoSEQ multiplex PCR; TCRdb lists only in-frame clones, some missing. The sample carries tens of thousands of clones, around 87% recorded once. The CDR3 extends over 18 amino acids. Germline V gene sequence: CDR1 SGHAT, CDR2 FQNNGV. Between the trimmed V and J ends, which lost 5 bases and 4 bases, there was a span of 24 bases. The chain carries TRBV11-2 and TRBJ2-1, with D perhaps matching TRBD1 (8 bases). The clonotype originates from a boy younger than 18 who was a control in a study of pediatric ulcerative colitis. Sequencing was carried out using blood. The CDR3 spells CASSGLGQGGVRYNEQFF. The CDR3, as DNA: TGTGCCAGCAGCGGACTAGGACAGGGCGGCGTTCGTTACAATGAGCAGTTCTTC.